A selection of T cell receptor beta chains follows, all from one sample in a study of OX40 agonist ivuxolimab in advanced cancers. Assay used: immunoSEQ multiplex PCR; TCRdb lists only in-frame clones, some missing. In the table there are about 54,000 clones, approximately 85% of which are singletons. The starting material was CD4+ or CD8+ T cells sorted from blood, obtained in a trial of the OX40 agonist ivuxolimab. The receptors originated from an adult with an advanced solid tumor such as melanoma, head and neck, liver or kidney cancer. CDR3s include the opening cysteine and the closing phenylalanine or tryptophan. A D gene is named only where the DNA matches it firmly. Clone size is shown for a subset of rows, as once, few, many or a class of expanded clone.

TGTGCCAGCAGCGCGGGACTAGCGGAACCCTACGAGCAGTACTTC,CASSAGLAEPYEQYF,TRBV9,TRBD2,once,TRBJ2-7
TGTGCCAGCAGTCCCCTAAGGAGGGCCAGCTCTGGGGCCAACGTCCTGACTTTC,CASSPLRRASSGANVLTF,TRBV28,-,-,TRBJ2-6
TGTGCCAGCAGCATGAGTGACAACAATGAGCAGTTCTTC,CASSMSDNNEQFF,TRBV7-8,-,-,TRBJ2-1
TGTGCCAGCAGCTCACTCCGGGAAAACTATGGCTACACCTTC,CASSSLRENYGYTF,TRBV11-2,-,-,TRBJ1-2
TGTGCCAGCAGCTTGATCGGGGGCGGGAATGAGCAGTTCTTC,CASSLIGGGNEQFF,TRBV5-6,-,-,TRBJ2-1
TGTGCCAGCAGGGTGAGGGGGGCGCCGGACTATGGCTACACCTTC,CASRVRGAPDYGYTF,TRBV5-6,-,-,TRBJ1-2
TGTGCCAGCTCAACCCAACAGGGTGAGAGCACCGGGGAGCTGTTTTTT,CASSTQQGESTGELFF,TRBV2,-,-,TRBJ2-2
TGTGCCATCAGTGAGTCTGAGACTAGAGGTTACGAGCAGTACTTC,CAISESETRGYEQYF,TRBV10-3,-,-,TRBJ2-7
TGTGCCAGCAGCTTAGGCGGGGAAGGGACCTACGAGCAGTACTTC,CASSLGGEGTYEQYF,TRBV7-2,-,once,TRBJ2-7
TGTGCCAGCAGCCGGGGGAGTAATCAAGAGACCCAGTACTTC,CASSRGSNQETQYF,TRBV6-5,-,-,TRBJ2-5
TGTGCCAGCAGACCCTCCTATAATTCACCCCTCCACTTT,CASRPSYNSPLHF,TRBV28,-,-,TRBJ1-6
TGTGCCAGTCTAGCGGGAGGCACCTACAATGAGCAGTTCTTC,CASLAGGTYNEQFF,TRBV28,TRBD2,-,TRBJ2-1
TGCGCCAGCAGCTCAAAAACAACAGGTGAAGCTTTCTTT,CASSSKTTGEAFF,TRBV5-1,-,-,TRBJ1-1
TGCGCCAGCAGCCACCTGAGGGGACAGGGGACTGGCTACACCTTC,CASSHLRGQGTGYTF,TRBV4-1,TRBD1,-,TRBJ1-2
TGTGCCTTAGGTACCGGGGAGCTGTTTTTT,CALGTGELFF,TRBV6-6,-,-,TRBJ2-2
TGTGCCAGCTCGCCAGATCACGAGCAGTACTTC,CASSPDHEQYF,TRBV18,-,-,TRBJ2-7
TGTGCCAGTAGGCCTAGCGGGGCGAACACCGGGGAGCTGTTTTTT,CASRPSGANTGELFF,TRBV19,TRBD2,-,TRBJ2-2
TGTGCCAGCAGCTTAGTGGGCAGGGGGCCTCTTAAGACCTACAATGAGCAGTTCTTC,CASSLVGRGPLKTYNEQFF,TRBV7-8,TRBD1,-,TRBJ2-1
TGTGCCAGCAGACAAGAGACCCAGTACTTC,CASRQETQYF,TRBV2,-,-,TRBJ2-5
TGTGCCAGCAGCTTACTAGCGGGAGGGCCGAGTGAGCAGTTCTTC,CASSLLAGGPSEQFF,TRBV7-2,TRBD2,-,TRBJ2-1
TGTGCCAGTACCGTCAGCCCAGGATGGGACACTGAAGCTTTCTTT,CASTVSPGWDTEAFF,TRBV19,-,-,TRBJ1-1
TGTGCCAGTAGTGTGGCATACGGGGGTACGCAGTATTTT,CASSVAYGGTQYF,TRBV19,-,-,TRBJ2-3
TGTGCCAGCAGCGTAGGGGGGAATCAAGAGACCCAGTACTTC,CASSVGGNQETQYF,TRBV9,-,-,TRBJ2-5
TGCGCCAGCAGCCGTACTCTTGTATCGGATACGCAGTATTTT,CASSRTLVSDTQYF,TRBV23-1,-,-,TRBJ2-3
TGTGCCAGCAGCACGGGACAGGTGAAAGAGACCCAGTACTTC,CASSTGQVKETQYF,TRBV7-9,TRBD1,-,TRBJ2-5
TGTGCCAGCAGCCACCGGACAGGGGGACCGAACACTGAAGCTTTCTTT,CASSHRTGGPNTEAFF,TRBV14,TRBD1,-,TRBJ1-1
TGTGCCAGCTGGGCCCAGGCCGACTCTGGAAACACCATATATTTT,CASWAQADSGNTIYF,TRBV6-1,-,-,TRBJ1-3
TGTGCCAGCAGCTCCGGGACAAAGAGCTCCTACAATGAGCAGTTCTTC,CASSSGTKSSYNEQFF,TRBV7-8,-,few,TRBJ2-1
TGTGCCAGCAGCTTAGCGGCAGATACGCAGTATTTT,CASSLAADTQYF,TRBV7-2,-,-,TRBJ2-3
TGTGCCAGCAGCTTAGACAGTCGTCAGCCCCAGCATTTT,CASSLDSRQPQHF,TRBV7-2,-,-,TRBJ1-5
TGTGCCAGCGGCACAGGGCCGGAGGATACGCAGTATTTT,CASGTGPEDTQYF,TRBV6-6,-,-,TRBJ2-3
TGTGCCACCAGCAGAGAAGCGGGAGGGCCGGGGAACACCGGGGAGCTGTTTTTT,CATSREAGGPGNTGELFF,TRBV15,TRBD2,-,TRBJ2-2
TGTGCCAGCAGCCCCTACGGGGACAAGGCCTACGAGCAGTACTTC,CASSPYGDKAYEQYF,TRBV28,-,-,TRBJ2-7
TGTGCCATCAGTGTGGCGGGAGCTGAAGCTTTCTTT,CAISVAGAEAFF,TRBV10-3,-,-,TRBJ1-1
TGTGCCAGCAACTTCGGTGACAGTGAAGCTTTCTTT,CASNFGDSEAFF,TRBV28,-,-,TRBJ1-1
TGCGCCAGCAGAGGAACCGCGAAGCAGTACTTC,CASRGTAKQYF,TRBV4-1,-,-,TRBJ2-7
TGTGCCAGCAGCTTCCCGAGGGCTAGCGGAGACACAGATACGCAGTATTTT,CASSFPRASGDTDTQYF,TRBV7-9,TRBD2,-,TRBJ2-3
TGTGCCACTCATGGACAGGGGGCCTTTGGAAACACCATATATTTT,CATHGQGAFGNTIYF,TRBV2,TRBD1,-,TRBJ1-3